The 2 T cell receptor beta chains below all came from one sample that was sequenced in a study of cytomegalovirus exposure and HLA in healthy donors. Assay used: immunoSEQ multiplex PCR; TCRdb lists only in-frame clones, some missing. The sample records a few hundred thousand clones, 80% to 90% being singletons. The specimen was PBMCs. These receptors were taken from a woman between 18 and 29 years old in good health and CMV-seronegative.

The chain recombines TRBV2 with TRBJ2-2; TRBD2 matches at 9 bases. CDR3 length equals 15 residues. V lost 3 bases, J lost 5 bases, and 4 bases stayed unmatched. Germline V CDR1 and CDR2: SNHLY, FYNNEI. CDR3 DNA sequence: TGTGCCAGCAGTGACCGGCTAGCGGGAACCGGGGAGCTGTTTTTT. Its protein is CASSDRLAGTGELFF.

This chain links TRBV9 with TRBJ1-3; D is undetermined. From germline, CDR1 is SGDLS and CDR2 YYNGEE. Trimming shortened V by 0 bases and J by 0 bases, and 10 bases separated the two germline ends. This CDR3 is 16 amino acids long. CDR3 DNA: TGTGCCAGCAGCGTAGGATTAGCGTACTCTGGAAACACCATATATTTT. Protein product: CASSVGLAYSGNTIYF.